This is a list of T cell receptor beta chains from one sample in a study of T cell responses to AZD1222 COVID-19 vaccine. Clones were sequenced by immunoSEQ multiplex PCR, and TCRdb holds only the in-frame ones, with some missing. The sample records 90,000 to 130,000 clones, 88% being singletons. Here the sequenced sample was peripheral blood, taken on day 0 of AZD1222 vaccination. These receptors all come from an adult in good health. CDR3s include the opening cysteine and the closing phenylalanine or tryptophan. A D gene is named only where the DNA matches it firmly. Clone size is not always given. Where it is, it says once, few, many or a class for expanded clones.

D	J	size	V	CDR3	DNA
TRBD2	TRBJ2-7	few	TRBV7-9	CASRNRLAGVGEQYF	TGTGCCAGCAGAAACAGACTAGCGGGAGTGGGTGAGCAGTACTTC
-	TRBJ1-6	-	TRBV4-2	CASSQDRGLLNSPLHF	TGTGCCAGCAGCCAAGATCGGGGACTGCTTAATTCACCCCTCCACTTT
TRBD2	TRBJ2-1	-	TRBV5-1	CASKGLAADYNEQFF	TGCGCCAGCAAGGGACTAGCGGCTGACTACAATGAGCAGTTCTTC
TRBD1	TRBJ2-7	-	TRBV6-5	CASTQRGPGREQYF	TGTGCCAGCACCCAAAGGGGGCCCGGAAGGGAGCAGTACTTC
TRBD1	TRBJ1-5	-	TRBV5-1	CASSPDRGDQPQHF	TGCGCCAGCAGCCCTGACAGGGGAGATCAGCCCCAGCATTTT
-	TRBJ1-6	-	TRBV7-2	CASTHLGLAGYLYNSPLHF	TGTGCCAGCACTCACTTGGGGCTCGCCGGGTACCTATATAATTCACCCCTCCACTTT
-	TRBJ1-1	-	TRBV27	CASSLGFLNTEAFF	TGTGCCAGCAGTTTAGGGTTTCTGAACACTGAAGCTTTCTTT
-	TRBJ1-4	-	TRBV29-1	CSAGLGGEKLFF	TGCAGCGCTGGCCTTGGAGGTGAAAAACTGTTTTTT
-	TRBJ1-2	-	TRBV5-4	CASSLWTVYGYTF	TGTGCCAGCAGCCTTTGGACAGTCTATGGCTACACCTTC
-	TRBJ2-2	-	TRBV3-1/TRBV3-2	CAIPGPPKENTGELFF	TGTGCCATACCGGGTCCACCAAAAGAAAACACCGGGGAGCTGTTTTTT
-	TRBJ1-1	-	TRBV5-5	CASSRLGNTEAFF	TGTGCCAGCAGCCGCCTGGGGAACACTGAAGCTTTCTTT
-	TRBJ1-5	many	TRBV7-8	CASSSRRLDQPQHF	TGTGCCAGCAGCTCTAGGAGGTTGGATCAGCCCCAGCATTTT
-	TRBJ1-1	once	TRBV10-2	CASRTGILNTEAFF	TGCGCCAGCAGAACCGGGATCTTGAACACTGAAGCTTTCTTT
-	TRBJ2-1	-	TRBV9	CASSVAGYNEQFF	TGTGCCAGCAGCGTCGCGGGGTACAATGAGCAGTTCTTC
-	TRBJ1-1	-	TRBV19	CASSEQKNTEAFF	TGTGCCAGTAGTGAACAGAAGAACACTGAAGCTTTCTTT
-	TRBJ2-1	-	TRBV4-1	CASSLEGYNEQFF	TGCGCCAGCAGCCTTGAGGGATACAATGAGCAGTTCTTC
TRBD1	TRBJ2-2	-	TRBV10-1	CASSEGPGQGNTGELFF	TGCGCCAGCAGTGAGGGACCGGGACAGGGAAACACCGGGGAGCTGTTTTTT
TRBD1	TRBJ2-2	-	TRBV6-5	CASSLGQGNTGELFF	TGTGCCAGCAGTTTGGGACAGGGGAACACCGGGGAGCTGTTTTTT
-	TRBJ1-2	-	TRBV5-5	CASSGLQGGDGYTF	TGTGCCAGCAGCGGACTCCAGGGAGGCGATGGCTACACCTTC
-	TRBJ1-1	-	TRBV2	CASSVLENTEAFF	TGTGCCAGCAGTGTGTTGGAGAACACTGAAGCTTTCTTT
-	TRBJ2-3	once	TRBV2	CASSPRGGGPSTQYF	TGTGCCAGCAGTCCCAGGGGGGGAGGCCCCAGTACGCAGTATTTT
-	TRBJ1-2	-	TRBV7-8	CASSQSRGAAYGYTF	TGTGCCAGCAGCCAAAGTAGAGGGGCGGCCTATGGCTACACCTTC
TRBD1	TRBJ2-7	-	TRBV2	CASSQRDRVAGEQYF	TGTGCCAGCAGTCAACGGGACAGGGTGGCGGGCGAGCAGTACTTC
-	TRBJ1-4	-	TRBV7-9	CASSFWTATNEKLFF	TGTGCCAGCAGCTTCTGGACAGCAACTAATGAAAAACTGTTTTTT
-	TRBJ1-6	-	TRBV19	CASSIGRQNSPLHF	TGTGCCAGTAGTATTGGGCGACAGAATTCACCCCTCCACTTT
TRBD1	TRBJ1-1	few	TRBV18	CASSPWGQPNTEAFF	TGTGCCAGCTCACCATGGGGACAGCCGAACACTGAAGCTTTCTTT
-	TRBJ2-2	-	TRBV7-6	CASRETTGELFF	TGTGCCAGCCGAGAGACGACCGGGGAGCTGTTTTTT
-	TRBJ1-1	-	TRBV2	CASIMGTEAFF	TGTGCCAGCATTATGGGGACTGAAGCTTTCTTT
-	TRBJ1-1	-	TRBV30	CACRGREDTEAFF	TGTGCCTGCCGGGGCAGAGAGGACACTGAAGCTTTCTTT
-	TRBJ1-2	medium-sized	TRBV27	CASSSGLVGGYTF	TGTGCCAGCAGTTCGGGCCTGGTCGGCGGCTACACCTTC
-	TRBJ2-7	-	TRBV29-1	CSVSRGRNEQYF	TGCAGCGTCTCCAGGGGGAGGAACGAGCAGTACTTC
-	TRBJ2-7	-	TRBV7-8	CASSKSLGSSGEQYF	TGTGCCAGCAGCAAAAGTTTGGGGAGCAGCGGCGAGCAGTACTTC
TRBD1	TRBJ2-1	-	TRBV4-1	CASSQLQSGTGTYNEQFF	TGCGCCAGCAGCCAACTACAATCGGGGACAGGGACTTACAATGAGCAGTTCTTC